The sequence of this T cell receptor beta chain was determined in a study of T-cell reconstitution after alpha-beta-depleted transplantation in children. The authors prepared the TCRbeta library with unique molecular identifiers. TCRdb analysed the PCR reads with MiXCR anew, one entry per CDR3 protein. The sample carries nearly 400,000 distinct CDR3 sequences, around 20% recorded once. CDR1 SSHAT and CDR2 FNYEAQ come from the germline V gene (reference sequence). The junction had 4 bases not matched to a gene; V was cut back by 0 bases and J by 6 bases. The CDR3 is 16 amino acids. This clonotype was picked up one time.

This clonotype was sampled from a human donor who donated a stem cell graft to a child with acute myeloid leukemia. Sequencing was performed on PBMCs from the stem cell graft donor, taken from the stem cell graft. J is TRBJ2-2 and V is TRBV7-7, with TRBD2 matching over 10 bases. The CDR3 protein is CASSLASSGSAGELFF. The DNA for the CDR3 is TGTGCCAGCAGCTTAGCGTCTAGCGGGAGTGCCGGGGAGCTGTTTTTT.